The clone carrying this T cell receptor (beta chain) was detected once. The antigen remains unidentified. Generated by immunoSEQ multiplex PCR, the TCRdb table keeps only in-frame clones and is missing some. Here the sample spans tens of thousands of clones, about 90% being singletons. The data derive from a study of OX40 agonist ivuxolimab in advanced cancers. Study findings and constraints: Nonresponders, in some cases, also had low normalized T-cell clonal expansion.

CDR1 and CDR2 (germline): SGDLS, YYNGEE. This CDR3 has 21 residues. Between the trimmed V and J ends, which lost 0 bases and 5 bases, there was a span of 31 bases. The sequencing here drew on CD4+ or CD8+ T cells sorted from blood, taken in a trial of the OX40 agonist ivuxolimab. The receptor comes from an adult with an advanced solid tumor such as melanoma, head and neck, liver or kidney cancer. This sequence joins TRBV9 and TRBJ2-3; TRBD2 is a possible D gene (5 bases). The CDR3: CASSVAPKAARGVGTQDTQYF. CDR3 nucleotides: TGTGCCAGCAGCGTAGCGCCCAAAGCCGCCCGGGGTGTGGGCACACAAGATACGCAGTATTTT.